What follows is one T cell receptor beta chain and its context. Its target is unknown. The data were taken from a study of shared clonotypes between healthy human individuals. About the research overall: Aged between 18 and 49, the donors were a couple of women and three men.

Whole-study results and caveats: The small donor group covered limited genetic and exposure diversity.

Investigators spread the genomic DNA of each subset evenly over several immunoSEQ plates. Assay: immunoSEQ multiplex PCR; the TCRdb copy retains only in-frame clones and omits some. The sample lists about 490,000 clones, approximately 78% seen once, with around 11% in the top ten. CDR1 and CDR2 from the germline V gene are SGHTA and FQGNSA. The germline V and J ends were trimmed by 5 bases and 5 bases, with 12 bases remaining between them. This CDR3 is 13 amino acids long. The chain employs TRBV7-2 and TRBJ2-5; a weak D match, TRBD1 (5 bases). This receptor was taken from a woman aged 40-49 years in good health. Some clones in this sample may be carry-over from other donors' samples. The material sequenced was PBMCs. As DNA, the CDR3 is TGTGCCAGCAGCAAGGGGTTGATGGAGACCCAGTACTTC. It codes for CASSKGLMETQYF.